This T cell receptor (beta chain) was sequenced during a study of T cell responses to AZD1222 COVID-19 vaccine. Study as a whole: Investigators merged groups given second doses at roughly 4 or roughly 12 weeks.

Notes on the study in general: There were mostly white British donors and more females than males, and clonal diversity was possibly underestimated. Seropositivity was recorded at baseline in only five to seven AZD1222 recipients. Reports indicate that nearly half of spike-specific TCRs are directed at unmutated variant regions.

Trimming removed 2 bases at V and 2 bases at J, with 9 bases between. Germline V gives CDR1 KGHSH, CDR2 LQKENI. The CDR3 runs to 15 residues. Method: immunoSEQ multiplex PCR; TCRdb's copy keeps in-frame clones and lacks some. The data show 65,000 to 100,000 clones, more than 70% seen once. Remarks on this clone: Its target is not known.

The TCR sequence derives from an adult in good health. The sequencing here drew on peripheral blood, taken on day 0 of AZD1222 vaccination. The chain combines TRBV18 with TRBJ2-2, with D unclear. The CDR3 spells CASSPSKANTGELFF. The CDR3 DNA reads TGTGCCAGCTCACCAAGTAAGGCCAACACCGGGGAGCTGTTTTTT.